These 4 T cell receptor beta chains originate from one sample sequenced in a study of T cell responses to AZD1222 COVID-19 vaccine. Assay: immunoSEQ multiplex PCR; the TCRdb copy retains only in-frame clones and omits some. The sample has some 120,000 clones; under 85% are singletons. The starting material was peripheral blood, obtained on day 0 of AZD1222 vaccination. These receptor sequences come from an adult in good health.

The rearrangement uses TRBV12-3 or TRBV12-4 and TRBJ1-2; D remains unclear. V was pared by 6 bases and J by 5 bases, with 10 bases between. CDR3 length equals 12 residues. CDR3 DNA sequence: TGTGCCAGCAGCTTAAACCTTTATGGCTACACCTTC. It translates to CASSLNLYGYTF.

This sequence joins TRBV4-3 and TRBJ1-1; D gene unclear. The CDR3 spans 14 residues. Germline loops: CDR1 LGHNA, CDR2 YSLEER. Trimming removed 5 bases from V and 3 bases from J, with 13 bases in between. CDR3: CASSASRIDTEAFF. The CDR3 nucleotides read TGCGCCAGCAGCGCCTCGCGGATAGACACTGAAGCTTTCTTT.

V and J are TRBV7-6 and TRBJ1-6; D might be TRBD1 (6 bases). The CDR3 loop spans 15 amino acids. V was shortened by 1 base and J by 10 bases, with 14 bases between the two germline ends. CDR1 and CDR2 from the germline V gene are SGHVS and FNYEAQ. CDR3 sequence: CASSLDGGRESPLHF. The CDR3 region has the DNA TGTGCCAGCAGCTTAGACGGGGGGCGCGAATCACCCCTCCACTTT.

The chain combines TRBV7-2 with TRBJ1-2, with a tentative D call TRBD1 (6 bases). The CDR3 covers 17 residues. Germline values: CDR1 SGHTA, CDR2 FQGNSA. V shed 3 bases and J shed 3 bases, with 20 bases lying between them. The CDR3 loop is CASSFLPPRTAHYGYTF. CDR3 DNA: TGTGCCAGCAGCTTCCTACCACCAAGGACAGCCCACTATGGCTACACCTTC.